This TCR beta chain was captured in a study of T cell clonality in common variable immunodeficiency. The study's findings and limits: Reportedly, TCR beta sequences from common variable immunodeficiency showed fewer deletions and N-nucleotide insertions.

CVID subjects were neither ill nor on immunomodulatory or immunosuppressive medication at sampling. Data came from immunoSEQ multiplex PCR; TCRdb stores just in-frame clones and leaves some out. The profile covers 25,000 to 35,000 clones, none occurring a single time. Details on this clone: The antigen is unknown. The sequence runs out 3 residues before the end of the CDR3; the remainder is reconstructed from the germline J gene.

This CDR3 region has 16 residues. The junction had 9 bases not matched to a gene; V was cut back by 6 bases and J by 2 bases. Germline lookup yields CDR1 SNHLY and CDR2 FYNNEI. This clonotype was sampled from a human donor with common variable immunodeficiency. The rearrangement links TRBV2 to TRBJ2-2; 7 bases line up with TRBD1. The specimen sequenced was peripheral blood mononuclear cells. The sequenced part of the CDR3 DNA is TGTGCCAGCAGGGGCGACAGGGAAATTAACACCGGGGAG. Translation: CASRGDREINTGE. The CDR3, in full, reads CASRGDREINTGELFF.